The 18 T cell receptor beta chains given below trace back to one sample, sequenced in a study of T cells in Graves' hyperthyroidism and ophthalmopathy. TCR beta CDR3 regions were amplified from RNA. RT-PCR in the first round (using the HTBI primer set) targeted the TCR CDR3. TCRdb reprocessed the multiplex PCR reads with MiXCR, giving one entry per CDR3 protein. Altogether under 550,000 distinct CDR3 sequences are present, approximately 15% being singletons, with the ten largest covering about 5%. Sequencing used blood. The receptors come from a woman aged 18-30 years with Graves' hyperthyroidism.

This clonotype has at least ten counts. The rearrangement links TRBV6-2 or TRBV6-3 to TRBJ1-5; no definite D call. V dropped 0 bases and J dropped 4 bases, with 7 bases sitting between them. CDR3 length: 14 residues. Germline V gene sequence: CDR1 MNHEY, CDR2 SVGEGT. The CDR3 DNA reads TGTGCCAGCAGTTACTCGCAAGGTAATCAGCCCCAGCATTTT. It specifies CASSYSQGNQPQHF.

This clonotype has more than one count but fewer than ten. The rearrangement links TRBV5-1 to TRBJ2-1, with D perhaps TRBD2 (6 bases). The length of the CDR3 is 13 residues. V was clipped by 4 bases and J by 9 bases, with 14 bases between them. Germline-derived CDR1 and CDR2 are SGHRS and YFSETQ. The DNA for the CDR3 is TGCGCCAGCAGCCGGCCGGGGGTCGCTGAGCAGTTCTTC. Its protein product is CASSRPGVAEQFF.

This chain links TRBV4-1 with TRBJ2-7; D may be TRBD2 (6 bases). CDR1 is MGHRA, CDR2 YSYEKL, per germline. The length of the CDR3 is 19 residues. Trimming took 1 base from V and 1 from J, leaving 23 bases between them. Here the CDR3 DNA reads TGCGCCAGCAGCCAAGTGGTGTGGGGAGGCGGAGAGGGGTCCTACGAGCAGTACTTC. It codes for CASSQVVWGGGEGSYEQYF.

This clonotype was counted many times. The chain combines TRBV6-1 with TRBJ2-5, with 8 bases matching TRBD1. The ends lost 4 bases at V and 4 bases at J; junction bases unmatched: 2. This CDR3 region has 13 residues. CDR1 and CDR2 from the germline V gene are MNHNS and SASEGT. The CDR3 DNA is TGTGCCAGCAGTGCGACAGGGGCAGAGACCCAGTACTTC. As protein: CASSATGAETQYF.

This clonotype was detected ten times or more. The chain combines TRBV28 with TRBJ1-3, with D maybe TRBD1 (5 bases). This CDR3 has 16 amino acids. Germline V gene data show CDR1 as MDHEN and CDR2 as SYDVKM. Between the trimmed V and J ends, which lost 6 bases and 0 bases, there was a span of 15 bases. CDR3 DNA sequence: TGTGCCAGCAGACCGGGACCGAGGATCTCTGGAAACACCATATATTTT. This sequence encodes CASRPGPRISGNTIYF. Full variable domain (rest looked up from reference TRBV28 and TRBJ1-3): DVKVTQSSRYLVKRTGEKVFLECVQDMDHENMFWYRQDPGLGLRLIYFSYDVKMKEKGDIPEGYSVSREKKERFSLILESASTNQTSMYLCASRPGPRISGNTIYFGEGSWLTVV.

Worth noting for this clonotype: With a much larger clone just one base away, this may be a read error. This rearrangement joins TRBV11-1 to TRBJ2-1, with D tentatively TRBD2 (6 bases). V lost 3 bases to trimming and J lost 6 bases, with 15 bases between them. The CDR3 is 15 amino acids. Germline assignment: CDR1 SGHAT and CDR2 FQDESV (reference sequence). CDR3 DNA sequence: TGTGCCAGCAGCTTGGTGGGGGGTGGGATCAATGAGCAGTTCTTC. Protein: CASSLVGGGINEQFF.

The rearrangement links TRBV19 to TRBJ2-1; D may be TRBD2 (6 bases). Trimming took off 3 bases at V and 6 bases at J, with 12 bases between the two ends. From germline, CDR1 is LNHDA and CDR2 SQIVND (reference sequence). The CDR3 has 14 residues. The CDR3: CASSMVGSFNEQFF. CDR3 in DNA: TGTGCCAGTAGTATGGTCGGGAGTTTCAATGAGCAGTTCTTC.

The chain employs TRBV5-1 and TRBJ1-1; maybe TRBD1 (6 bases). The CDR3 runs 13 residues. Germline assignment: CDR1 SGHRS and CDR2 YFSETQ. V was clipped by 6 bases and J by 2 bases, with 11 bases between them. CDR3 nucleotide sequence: TGCGCCAGCAACGACAGGCGCAACACTGAAGCTTTCTTT. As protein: CASNDRRNTEAFF.

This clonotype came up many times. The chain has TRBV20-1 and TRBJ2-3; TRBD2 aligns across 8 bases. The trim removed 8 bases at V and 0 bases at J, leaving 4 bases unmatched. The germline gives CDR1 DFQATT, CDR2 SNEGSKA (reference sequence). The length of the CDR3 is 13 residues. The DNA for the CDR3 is TGCAGTCGACTAGCGACTAGCACAGATACGCAGTATTTT. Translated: CSRLATSTDTQYF.

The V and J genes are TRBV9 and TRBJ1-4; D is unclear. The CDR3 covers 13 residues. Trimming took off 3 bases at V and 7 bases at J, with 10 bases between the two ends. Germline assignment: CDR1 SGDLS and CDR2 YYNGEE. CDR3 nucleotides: TGTGCCAGCAGCGACTCGGGGAGTGAAAAACTGTTTTTT. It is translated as CASSDSGSEKLFF. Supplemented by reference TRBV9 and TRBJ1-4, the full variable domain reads DSGVTQTPKHLITATGQRVTLRCSPRSGDLSVYWYQQSLDQGLQFLIQYYNGEERAKGNILERFSAQQFPDLHSELNLSSLELGDSALYFCASSDSGSEKLFFGSGTQLSVL.

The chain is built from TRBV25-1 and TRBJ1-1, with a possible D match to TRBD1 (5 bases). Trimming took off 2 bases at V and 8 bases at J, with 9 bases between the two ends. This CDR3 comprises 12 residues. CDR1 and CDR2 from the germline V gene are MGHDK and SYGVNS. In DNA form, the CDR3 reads TGTGCCAGCAGTGAAGGGGCCGAAGAAGCTTTCTTT. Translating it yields CASSEGAEEAFF.

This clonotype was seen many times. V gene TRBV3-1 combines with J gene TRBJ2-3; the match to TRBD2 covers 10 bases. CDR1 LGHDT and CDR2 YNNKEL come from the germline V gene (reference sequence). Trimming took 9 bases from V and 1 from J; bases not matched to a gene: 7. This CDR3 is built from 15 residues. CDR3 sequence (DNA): TGTGCCAGTAGTATAGCGGGAGGCCGCACAGATACGCAGTATTTT. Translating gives CASSIAGGRTDTQYF.

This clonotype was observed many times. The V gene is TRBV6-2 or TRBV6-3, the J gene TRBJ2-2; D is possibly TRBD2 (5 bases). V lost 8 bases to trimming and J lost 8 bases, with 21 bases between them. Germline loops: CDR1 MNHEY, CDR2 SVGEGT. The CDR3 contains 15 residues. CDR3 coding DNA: TGTGCCAGCTATCCCTCGGGGTTGCGTTCTGGGGAGCTGTTTTTT. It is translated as CASYPSGLRSGELFF.

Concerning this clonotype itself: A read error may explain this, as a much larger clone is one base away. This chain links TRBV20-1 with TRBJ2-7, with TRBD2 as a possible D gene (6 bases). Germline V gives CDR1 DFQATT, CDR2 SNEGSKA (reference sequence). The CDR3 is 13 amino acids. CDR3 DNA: TGCAGTGCGCGACTAGTTAGGTTCTACGAGCAGTGCTTC. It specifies CSARLVRFYEQCF.

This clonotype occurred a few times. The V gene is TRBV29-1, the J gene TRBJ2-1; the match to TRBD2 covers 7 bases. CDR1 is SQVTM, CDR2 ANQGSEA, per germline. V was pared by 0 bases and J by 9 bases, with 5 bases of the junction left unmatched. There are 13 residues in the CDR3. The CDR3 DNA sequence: TGCAGCGTTGAAGAATTATGGGGGGGTGAGCAGTTCTTC. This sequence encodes CSVEELWGGEQFF.

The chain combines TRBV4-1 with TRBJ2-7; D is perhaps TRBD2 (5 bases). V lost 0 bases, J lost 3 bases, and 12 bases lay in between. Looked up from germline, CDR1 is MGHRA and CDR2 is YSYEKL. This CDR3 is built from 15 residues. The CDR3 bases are TGCGCCAGCAGCCAAGAGGGCCCGGGGTACTACGAGCAGTACTTC. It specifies CASSQEGPGYYEQYF.

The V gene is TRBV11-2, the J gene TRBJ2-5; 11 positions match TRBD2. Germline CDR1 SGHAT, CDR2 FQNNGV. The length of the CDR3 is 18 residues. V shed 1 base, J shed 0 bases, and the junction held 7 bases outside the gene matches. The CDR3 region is CASSLVGLAGGYQETQYF. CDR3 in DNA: TGTGCCAGCAGCTTAGTCGGGTTAGCGGGAGGGTACCAAGAGACCCAGTACTTC.

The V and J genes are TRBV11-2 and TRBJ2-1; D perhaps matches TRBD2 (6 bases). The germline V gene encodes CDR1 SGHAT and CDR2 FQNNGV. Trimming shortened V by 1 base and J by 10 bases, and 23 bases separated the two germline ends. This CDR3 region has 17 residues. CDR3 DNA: TGTGCCAGCAGCTTAGTAATTCAGTTGTTAATGGGAGGAGAGCAGTTCTTC. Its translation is CASSLVIQLLMGGEQFF.